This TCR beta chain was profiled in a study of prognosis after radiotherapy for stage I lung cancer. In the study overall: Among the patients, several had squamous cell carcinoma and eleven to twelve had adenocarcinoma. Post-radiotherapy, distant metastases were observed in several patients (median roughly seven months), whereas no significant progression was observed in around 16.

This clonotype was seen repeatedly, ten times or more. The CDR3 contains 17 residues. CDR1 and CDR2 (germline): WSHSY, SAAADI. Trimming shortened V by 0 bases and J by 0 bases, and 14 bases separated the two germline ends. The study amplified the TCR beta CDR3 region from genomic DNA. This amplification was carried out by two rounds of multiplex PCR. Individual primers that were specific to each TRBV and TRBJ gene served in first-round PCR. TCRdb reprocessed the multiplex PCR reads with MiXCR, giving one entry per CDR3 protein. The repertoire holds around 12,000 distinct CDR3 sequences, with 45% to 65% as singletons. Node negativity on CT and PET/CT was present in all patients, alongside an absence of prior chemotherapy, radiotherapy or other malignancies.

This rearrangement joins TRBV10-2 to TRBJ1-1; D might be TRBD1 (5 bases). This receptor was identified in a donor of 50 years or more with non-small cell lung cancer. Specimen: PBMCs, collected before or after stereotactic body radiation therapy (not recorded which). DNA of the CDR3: TGCGCCAGCAGTGAGTCGAGCTTTAACAGGATGAACACTGAAGCTTTCTTT. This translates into CASSESSFNRMNTEAFF.